A single sample gave rise to the 32 T cell receptor beta chains below, sequenced in a study of T-cell reconstitution after alpha-beta-depleted transplantation in children (dated by TCRdb to about 2016). Library creation used PCR. TCRdb shows the sequencer as Illumina HiSeq 2500. Molecular barcoding was employed in the preparation of TCR libraries, with unique molecular identifiers being used to normalize TCRbeta repertoire quantification. TCRdb handled the public reads itself, with Q25 trimming in fastp and clone calling in MiXCR, and kept productive beta chains. Each entry is one CDR3 protein sequence, shown with its most common DNA and genes. Within this sample are 550,000 to 600,000 distinct CDR3 sequences, with 20% to 25% of them counted one time only. The top ten hold roughly 13% of the sample. What this sample's treatment or condition label stands for: allogeneic hematopoietic cell transplantation with graft depleted of TCRalphabeta T cells and CD19 B cells.

This specimen was PBMCs, mostly from graft donor cells, taken 360 days after TCRalphabeta/CD19-depleted stem cell transplant. The receptors come from a boy in the first two years of life who had a stem cell transplant for acute myeloid leukemia, so the T cells may come from the graft donor.

V usage is TRBV20-1 and J usage is TRBJ2-7; 7 nucleotides line up with TRBD2. This CDR3 is built from 14 residues. Germline V gene data show CDR1 as DFQATT and CDR2 as SNEGSKA (reference sequence). Trimming at V came to 1 base and at J to 5 bases, leaving 8 bases not matched to a gene. The CDR3 bases are TGCAGTGCTAGAGGGGGGGGAGGGGTGAACGAGCAGTACTTC. It is translated as CSARGGGGVNEQYF.

This clonotype was counted only a few times. The CDR3 DNA reads TGCGCCAGCAGCCTCGTAGCGGACAGGCTCTCTGGGGCCAACGTCCTGACTTTC. Its translation is CASSLVADRLSGANVLTF. The chain carries TRBV4-3 and TRBJ2-6, with D possibly TRBD1 on 7 matching bases. The CDR3 extends over 18 amino acids. The germline gives CDR1 LGHNA, CDR2 YSLEER. Deletions cut 4 bases from V and 0 bases from J, with 16 bases between.

This clonotype has a count of ten or more. J is TRBJ2-3 and V is TRBV29-1; D ambiguous. The CDR3 has 13 residues. Germline CDR1 SQVTM, CDR2 ANQGSEA. V lost 3 bases and J 3 bases, leaving 10 bases between the germline ends. The CDR3 here is CSVEGFWTDTQYF. The CDR3 DNA reads TGCAGCGTTGAGGGATTTTGGACAGATACGCAGTATTTT.

The chain recombines TRBV25-1 with TRBJ2-2, with TRBD2 identical over 12 bases. CDR1 is MGHDK, CDR2 SYGVNS, per germline. The CDR3 loop spans 17 amino acids. The V and J ends lost 3 bases and 1 base, in that order; junction bases with no gene match: 3. Written as DNA, the CDR3 is TGTGCCAGCAGTGAGTTGGGACTAGCGGGGAACACCGGGGAGCTGTTTTTT. Amino acid sequence: CASSELGLAGNTGELFF.

This clonotype was observed at least ten times. The J gene is TRBJ2-3, the V gene TRBV20-1; TRBD2 matches at 9 bases. The V segment lost 5 bases and the J segment 9 bases; nucleotides outside the gene matches: 12. Per the germline V gene, CDR1 is DFQATT and CDR2 is SNEGSKA (reference sequence). The CDR3 is 14 residues long. The CDR3: CSAGVGGGEKTQYF. The CDR3 nucleotides are TGCAGTGCTGGGGTCGGCGGGGGGGAGAAGACGCAGTATTTT.

DNA for the CDR3: TGTGCCAGCAGCTTAGCAATGGGGCACATCTACAATGAGCAGTTCTTC. It is translated as CASSLAMGHIYNEQFF. The V call is TRBV7-9, the J call TRBJ2-1, with a weak D call TRBD1 (5 bases). The CDR3 is 16 residues long. Germline CDR1 is SEHNR and CDR2 is FQNEAQ (reference sequence). V was trimmed by 0 bases and J by 3 bases, leaving 12 bases between them.

The chain combines TRBV11-2 with TRBJ2-1, with 11 bases lining up with TRBD2. Unmatched junction bases numbered 7, after V lost 4 bases and J lost 2 bases. Germline V lookup: CDR1 SGHAT, CDR2 FQNNGV. There are 17 residues in the CDR3. The CDR3 loop reads CASSSNLAGGAYNEQFF. In DNA, the CDR3 is TGTGCCAGCAGCTCGAACCTAGCGGGGGGTGCCTACAATGAGCAGTTCTTC.

This chain joins TRBV3-1 and TRBJ2-7; 10 bases are shared with TRBD1. Germline assignment: CDR1 LGHDT and CDR2 YNNKEL (reference sequence). J lost 2 bases, V lost 4 bases, and 5 bases had no gene match. CDR3 length equals 15 residues. The CDR3 DNA is TGTGCCAGCAGCCGTTCCGGGACAGGGGCCTACGAGCAGTACTTC. As protein: CASSRSGTGAYEQYF.

This clonotype was seen at least ten times. The chain uses TRBV5-1 and TRBJ2-7; 8 bases are shared with TRBD1. Trimming at V came to 2 bases and at J to 5 bases, leaving 12 bases not matched to a gene. CDR1 and CDR2 (germline): SGHRS, YFSETQ. The CDR3 sequence is 16 residues long. DNA for the CDR3: TGCGCCAGCAGCTTAAATCCCTCCAGGGGGCACAACGAGCAGTACGTC. It specifies CASSLNPSRGHNEQYV.

This clonotype was found a few times. The chain uses TRBV27 and TRBJ2-5; 8 bases match TRBD2. The CDR3 is 19 residues long. Per the germline V gene, CDR1 is MNHEY and CDR2 is SMNVEV (reference sequence). Trimming took 3 bases from V and 5 from J; bases not matched to a gene: 20. CDR3 coding DNA: TGTGCCAGCAGTTTCATGGGGGGTGTGGCGTCGGGGGGGCGCGAGACCCAGTACTTC. Translating it yields CASSFMGGVASGGRETQYF.

The chain uses TRBV4-3 and TRBJ2-3; perhaps TRBD1 as D (6 bases). Germline CDR1 is LGHNA and CDR2 is YSLEER. This CDR3 contains 13 residues. V was trimmed by 3 bases and J by 4 bases, leaving 8 bases between them. CDR3: CASSHEGADTQYF. CDR3 coding DNA: TGCGCCAGCAGCCACGAGGGGGCAGATACGCAGTATTTT.

This chain links TRBV7-9 with TRBJ2-2; 7 bases are a match to TRBD1. CDR1 and CDR2 (germline): SEHNR, FQNEAQ (reference sequence). This CDR3 has 16 residues. V dropped 2 bases and J dropped 1; count of bases not matched to a gene: 4. CDR3 in amino acids: CASSLLGQLNTGELFF. CDR3 coding DNA: TGTGCCAGCAGCTTACTGGGACAGTTGAACACCGGGGAGCTGTTTTTT.

A few counts support this clonotype. The chain carries TRBV15 and TRBJ1-5; D is undetermined. This CDR3 has 14 amino acids. V lost 0 bases to trimming and J lost 0 bases, with 3 bases between them. CDR1 and CDR2 from the germline V gene are LNHNV and YYDKDF (reference sequence). The CDR3 nucleotides are TGTGCCACCAGCAGAGAGGGTAGCAATCAGCCCCAGCATTTT. Encoded protein: CATSREGSNQPQHF.

The chain combines TRBV4-3 with TRBJ2-1; D is possibly TRBD1 (5 bases). The CDR3 runs 17 residues. V lost 1 base to trimming and J lost 4 bases, with 17 bases between them. The germline V gene encodes CDR1 LGHNA and CDR2 YSLEER. The DNA for the CDR3 is TGCGCCAGCAGCCAAGTCGAGAGGCAGGGCCCGTACAATGAGCAGTTCTTC. Translating gives CASSQVERQGPYNEQFF.

The V call is TRBV4-1, the J call TRBJ2-1, with TRBD1 matching over 8 bases. Germline loops: CDR1 MGHRA, CDR2 YSYEKL. The CDR3 consists of 17 residues. V trimming: 1 base; J trimming: 2 bases; junction bases outside the gene matches: 7. The CDR3 is CASSQVARTGPYNEQFF. The CDR3 DNA reads TGCGCCAGCAGCCAAGTGGCGAGGACAGGGCCCTACAATGAGCAGTTCTTC.

This clonotype was observed at least ten times. In nucleotides, the CDR3 is TGCAGCGTTCCCGGACCCCGTGTTTCCCCAGATACGCAGTATTTT. Protein sequence: CSVPGPRVSPDTQYF. V and J are TRBV29-1 and TRBJ2-3; D is unclear. Germline V CDR1 and CDR2: SQVTM, ANQGSEA. Between the trimmed V and J ends, which lost 5 bases and 4 bases, there was a span of 19 bases. CDR3 length equals 15 residues.

This clonotype was counted only a few times. CDR3 protein: CASSEDRGPYEQYF. For the CDR3, the DNA is TGTGCCAGCAGTGAGGACAGGGGTCCCTACGAGCAGTACTTC. The rearrangement uses TRBV25-1 and TRBJ2-7; 9 bases agree with TRBD1. Germline CDR1 and CDR2: MGHDK and SYGVNS. Trimming at V came to 3 bases and at J to 2 bases, leaving 2 bases not matched to a gene. The CDR3 loop spans 14 amino acids.

This clonotype has more than one count but fewer than ten. V is TRBV7-2 and J is TRBJ1-3; D may be TRBD1 (6 bases). Germline values: CDR1 SGHTA, CDR2 FQGNSA. The V end was cut by 5 bases, the J end by 4 bases, with 12 bases between. This CDR3 is 14 amino acids long. The CDR3 DNA is TGTGCCAGCAGCCAAGGGGGGATCGGAAACACCATATATTTT. Its protein is CASSQGGIGNTIYF.

The chain uses TRBV14 and TRBJ1-1; D gene unclear. Germline lookup yields CDR1 SGHDN and CDR2 FVKESK. V was clipped by 4 bases and J by 1 base, with 10 bases between them. This CDR3 is built from 14 residues. This CDR3 is CASSPFPKNTEAFF. CDR3 nucleotide sequence: TGTGCCAGCAGCCCATTCCCTAAGAACACTGAAGCTTTCTTT.

The chain employs TRBV7-3 and TRBJ2-2; a weak D match, TRBD1 (6 bases). From germline, CDR1 is SGHTA and CDR2 FQGTGA. Trimming left V 5 bases short and J 7 bases short, with 11 bases between. The CDR3 length is 13 residues. The CDR3 DNA is TGTGCCAGCAGCCAACAGGGAATCGGGGAGCTGTTTTTT. It encodes CASSQQGIGELFF.

This clonotype has a count of ten or more. CDR3 nucleotides: TGTGCCAGCAGCCCCGCGGGGTCGGGGCAGTTCTTC. Translated: CASSPAGSGQFF. This chain joins TRBV6-6 and TRBJ2-1, with a tentative D call TRBD2 (6 bases). This CDR3 is built from 12 residues. Trimming left V 6 bases short and J 12 bases short, with 15 bases between. Germline values: CDR1 MNHNY, CDR2 SVGAGI (reference sequence).

The V gene is TRBV20-1, the J gene TRBJ2-3, with D perhaps given as TRBD1 or TRBD2 (7 bases each). This CDR3 is 12 amino acids long. Germline V gene lookup returns CDR1 DFQATT and CDR2 SNEGSKA (reference sequence). V was clipped by 6 bases and J by 9 bases, with 16 bases between them. CDR3 sequence: CSAHRQGGTQYF. CDR3 DNA sequence: TGCAGTGCCCACCGACAGGGAGGGACGCAGTATTTT.

V and J are TRBV2 and TRBJ1-1; D is unresolved. CDR1 and CDR2 from the germline V gene are SNHLY and FYNNEI. The CDR3 consists of 14 residues. Trimming removed 2 bases from V and 2 bases from J, with 9 bases in between. The CDR3 region has the DNA TGTGCCAGCAGTGAACATGACATTAACACTGAAGCTTTCTTT. It codes for CASSEHDINTEAFF.

The chain joins TRBV7-9 to TRBJ2-1; D is unresolved. Trimming pared 5 bases from V and 3 bases from J, leaving 11 bases between. This CDR3 comprises 14 residues. CDR1 is SEHNR and CDR2 is FQNEAQ in the germline V gene (reference sequence). The CDR3 sequence is CASSTGHYYNEQFF. The CDR3 bases are TGTGCCAGCAGCACCGGGCACTACTACAATGAGCAGTTCTTC.

This chain joins TRBV20-1 and TRBJ2-4; D might be TRBD1 (5 bases). Germline V gene lookup returns CDR1 DFQATT and CDR2 SNEGSKA (reference sequence). V was trimmed by 1 base and J by 4 bases, leaving 14 bases between them. This CDR3 contains 15 residues. DNA for the CDR3: TGCAGTGCTAGAGGGTCGGTAGGGGCTAAAAACATTCAGTACTTC. It is translated as CSARGSVGAKNIQYF.

The chain is built from TRBV12-3 or TRBV12-4 and TRBJ2-1, with 11 bases fitting TRBD2. V gave up 6 bases and J gave up 7 bases; unmatched junction bases: 11. This CDR3 has 16 amino acids. DNA for the CDR3: TGTGCCAGCAGACGGCCTGTTAGCGGGGGGGCGAATGAGCAGTTCTTC. It codes for CASRRPVSGGANEQFF.

This clonotype was detected ten times or more. V and J are TRBV6-6 and TRBJ2-7; 7 nucleotides agree with TRBD1. The CDR3 length is 13 residues. Germline trimming cut 7 bases from V and 1 base from J; bases unmatched to any gene: 4. The germline V gene encodes CDR1 MNHNY and CDR2 SVGAGI (reference sequence). CDR3 DNA sequence: TGTGCCAGCACCACGGGACAGTCCTACGAGCAGTACTTC. The encoded protein is CASTTGQSYEQYF.

The CDR3 region is CASSSLTRTYGYTF. CDR3 nucleotide sequence: TGCGCCAGCAGTTCTCTTACTAGGACCTATGGCTACACCTTC. This chain uses TRBV5-1 with TRBJ1-2; D is uncertain. Germline CDR1 and CDR2: SGHRS and YFSETQ. The CDR3 covers 14 residues. V gave up 5 bases and J gave up 4 bases, with 15 bases separating them. Full variable domain (outside the CDR3, taken from reference TRBV5-1 and TRBJ1-2): KAGVTQTPRYLIKTRGQQVTLSCSPISGHRSVSWYQQTPGQGLQFLFEYFSETQRNKGNFPGRFSGRQFSNSRSEMNVSTLELGDSALYLCASSSLTRTYGYTFGSGTRLTVV.

The chain recombines TRBV2 with TRBJ2-5, with TRBD1 matching over 9 bases. Germline lookup yields CDR1 SNHLY and CDR2 FYNNEI. Trimming took 7 bases from V and 5 from J; bases not matched to a gene: 11. The CDR3 loop spans 15 amino acids. CDR3 DNA: TGTGCCAGCATGGGACGGGACAGGGCCTTGGAGACCCAGTACTTC. It encodes CASMGRDRALETQYF.

The chain links TRBV29-1 to TRBJ1-1; perhaps TRBD1 as D (5 bases). The germline V gene encodes CDR1 SQVTM and CDR2 ANQGSEA. The CDR3 totals 14 residues. Trimming cost V 4 bases and J 3 bases, with 15 bases left between them. The CDR3 sequence: CSVAAQGTHTEAFF. The CDR3 DNA reads as TGCAGCGTTGCCGCCCAGGGAACGCACACTGAAGCTTTCTTT.

This clonotype was seen more than once but under ten times. This chain connects TRBV6-1 to TRBJ1-5; 7 bases align to TRBD1. The V gene end was trimmed by 6 bases and the J gene end by 2 bases; junction bases not matched to a gene: 4. Germline CDR1 reads MNHNS; CDR2 reads SASEGT. This CDR3 comprises 14 residues. The CDR3 sequence: CASRPGTGNQPQHF. CDR3 DNA: TGTGCCAGCAGACCGGGGACAGGCAATCAGCCCCAGCATTTT.

This clonotype was observed once. This chain connects TRBV24-1 to TRBJ2-7, with a possible D match to TRBD1 (6 bases). This CDR3 has 13 residues. Germline values: CDR1 KGHDR, CDR2 SFDVKD. The germline V and J ends were trimmed by 0 bases and 6 bases, with 8 bases remaining between them. The CDR3 DNA reads TGTGCCACCAGTGATTTGACAGGGACCGAGCAGTACTTC. Translating gives CATSDLTGTEQYF.